This TCR beta chain comes out of a study of cytomegalovirus exposure and HLA in healthy donors. Study information: A previous analysis identified fewer than 130 million unique TCR beta sequences derived from about 180 million T cells.

This clone was counted a single time. The antigen is not known. General study findings and limits: A later look showed TCR association rates differing by HLA locus, highest for DRB1 and lowest for HLA-C.

13 Jbeta primers and 60 Vbeta primers were used for the PCR. The data were produced by immunoSEQ multiplex PCR, yet TCRdb's version contains in-frame clones alone and is incomplete. Of 150,000 to 180,000 clones in the sample, about three quarters are singletons; the top ten hold roughly 4%. The CDR3 has 15 amino acids. Trimming removed 7 bases from V and 4 bases from J; junction bases left unmatched: 12. Germline V lookup: CDR1 SNHLY, CDR2 FYNNEI. The sample was PBMCs. This clonotype was sampled from a woman in her 40s in good health and CMV-seronegative. V and J are TRBV2 and TRBJ2-7, with 8 bases fitting TRBD2. The CDR3 sequence: CASTRERESTYEQYF. The CDR3 region has the DNA TGTGCCAGCACGAGGGAGCGGGAGTCAACTTACGAGCAGTACTTC.